The sequence of this T cell receptor (beta chain) was determined in a study of blood T cells in healthy people across ages. Study-wide results and caveats: Long-lived donors carried more naive CD4+ cells and greater diversity than aged donors. Bulk PBMC profiling left naive and antigen-experienced comparisons inconclusive.

A J-beta primer mix and a sample-barcoded 5' primer were used in a second PCR of about 6 to 12 cycles. TCRdb re-analysed the 5' RACE reads in MiXCR, keeping a single row per CDR3 protein. Among 2 million or so distinct CDR3 sequences listed, approximately 50% were seen once. The germline V gene has CDR1 MNHEY and CDR2 SMNVEV (reference sequence). Between the trimmed V and J ends, which lost 5 bases and 3 bases, there was a span of 19 bases. The length of the CDR3 is 16 residues. In regard to this clonotype: Its cognate antigen is unknown.

Sequencing input: blood. V gene TRBV27 combines with J gene TRBJ2-5; TRBD2 is a possible D gene (6 bases). This TCR came from a woman aged 40 to 50 in good health. The CDR3 DNA is TGTGCCAGCAGTCCCTCGGCTGGGGAGGTGGAAGAGACCCAGTACTTC. Encoded protein: CASSPSAGEVEETQYF.